This T cell receptor (beta chain) was retrieved from a study of shared clonotypes between healthy human individuals. Study at large: The people who gave samples were a couple of women and a few men aged 18 to 49.

This clone was seen only once. V shed 1 base and J 2 bases; nucleotides not matched to a gene: 9. The CDR3 is 18 amino acids. The germline V gene has CDR1 LNHDA and CDR2 SQIVND (reference sequence). Adult donors, all healthy and HIV-negative, had no recent acute infections or vaccinations. All donors were Caucasian adults living in Nashville, Tennessee. PBMC DNA, left unsorted, was sequenced on ten immunoSEQ deep assay plates. Produced via immunoSEQ multiplex PCR; TCRdb's table is partial and in-frame only. Of fewer than 600,000 clones listed, around 79% are singletons. This clonotype was sampled from a woman in her thirties or forties in good health. Some clones in this sample may be carry-over from other donors' samples. V is TRBV19 and J is TRBJ1-5; 9 positions match TRBD1. Sequencing used PBMCs. The chain's CDR3 is CASSIGAGTGFRNQPQHF. For the CDR3, the DNA is TGTGCCAGTAGTATAGGCGCCGGGACAGGGTTTCGCAATCAGCCCCAGCATTTT.